This TCR beta chain was recovered during a study of shared clonotypes between healthy human individuals. Study outcomes and limitations: Approximately 4.9% of naive CD4 clonotypes were shared across a few donors.

A remark on this clone: The target antigen is unknown. Other DNA sequences in the same sample also yield this CDR3.

Profiled with immunoSEQ multiplex PCR; TCRdb holds only in-frame clones, not every one. This sample has 2 million to 2.5 million clones, with less than 95% found just once. CDR1 SGHTA and CDR2 FQGNSA come from the germline V gene. The V gene end was trimmed by 6 bases and the J gene end by 4 bases; junction bases not matched to a gene: 4. The CDR3 runs to 15 residues. Naive-designated CD8 cells lacked CD45RO, were positively enriched for CCR7, and omitted terminally differentiated effector memory CD45RA+ cells. Those who donated, Caucasian adults without exception, all lived in Nashville, Tennessee. The V call is TRBV7-2, the J call TRBJ2-3, with TRBD2 identical over 13 bases. This sequence originates from a young man in good health. Sequencing was performed on naive CD8+ T cells sorted from blood. DNA for the CDR3: TGTGCCAGCAGTCTTACTAGCGGGGGGGCAGATACGCAGTATTTT. This translates into CASSLTSGGADTQYF.